One and the same sample provided the 27 T cell receptor beta chains below, sequenced in a study of cytomegalovirus exposure and HLA in healthy donors. PCR amplification relied on 60 Vbeta primers (plus 13 Jbeta primers). Libraries were prepared by immunoSEQ multiplex PCR; TCRdb keeps only in-frame clonotypes and omits some of them. The profile shows about 190,000 clones, around 83% of them singletons. Material for sequencing was PBMCs. All receptors derive from a woman aged 18-29 years in good health and CMV-seronegative.

The V call is TRBV10-3, the J call TRBJ1-2; no reliable D call. This CDR3 is built from 12 residues. V lost 2 bases to trimming and J lost 4 bases, with 5 bases between them. The germline CDR1 and CDR2 sequences are ENHRY and SYGVKD. The chain's CDR3 is CAISEGPYGYTF. CDR3 nucleotides: TGTGCCATCAGTGAGGGCCCCTATGGCTACACCTTC.

This clone has just one count. This chain connects TRBV4-1 to TRBJ2-1, with 11 bases matching TRBD2. The germline CDR1 and CDR2 sequences are MGHRA and YSYEKL. Trimming took 6 bases from V and 7 from J; bases not matched to a gene: 8. CDR3 length: 15 residues. The CDR3: CASSLTSGSSNEQFF. The CDR3 DNA is TGCGCCAGCAGTCTAACTAGCGGGAGTTCAAATGAGCAGTTCTTC.

This clone has just one count. The rearrangement links TRBV29-1 to TRBJ1-2; a weak D match, TRBD1 (6 bases). Trimming shortened V by 5 bases and J by 8 bases, and 27 bases separated the two germline ends. The CDR3 consists of 16 residues. Germline V gene sequence: CDR1 SQVTM, CDR2 ANQGSEA. The CDR3 nucleotides read TGCAGCGTTTCCCCCGCGGCGCGCGGCGGGGGCCGAGGCTACACCTTC. Amino acid sequence: CSVSPAARGGGRGYTF.

The rearrangement joins TRBV27 to TRBJ2-2; D might be TRBD1 (5 bases). Germline values: CDR1 MNHEY, CDR2 SMNVEV (reference sequence). The CDR3 consists of 15 residues. Trimming left V 2 bases short and J 11 bases short, with 18 bases between. CDR3: CASSLNRVPGQELFF. The CDR3 bases are TGTGCCAGCAGTTTAAACAGAGTACCTGGACAAGAGCTGTTTTTT.

The V and J genes are TRBV7-9 and TRBJ1-2, with 8 bases lining up with TRBD1. The CDR3 has 14 residues. Unmatched junction bases numbered 7, after V lost 5 bases and J lost 5 bases. Germline values: CDR1 SEHNR, CDR2 FQNEAQ (reference sequence). This chain's CDR3 is CASSDRDRQYGYTF. CDR3 sequence (DNA): TGTGCCAGCAGCGACCGGGACAGGCAGTATGGCTACACCTTC.

This chain connects TRBV5-1 to TRBJ2-1; weak D call: TRBD2 (5 bases). The CDR3 is made up of 15 amino acids. Trimming cost V 1 base and J 0 bases, with 8 bases left between them. Germline CDR1 and CDR2: SGHRS and YFSETQ. This chain's CDR3 is CASSLLSGSYNEQFF. CDR3 sequence (DNA): TGCGCCAGCAGCTTGCTCAGCGGCTCCTACAATGAGCAGTTCTTC.

J is TRBJ2-1 and V is TRBV6-6; no clear D gene. The CDR3 is 16 amino acids. V was clipped by 0 bases and J by 0 bases, with 9 bases between them. Germline assignment: CDR1 MNHNY and CDR2 SVGAGI (reference sequence). This chain's CDR3 is CASSYSKTSSYNEQFF. The CDR3 nucleotides are TGTGCCAGCAGTTACTCGAAAACGAGCTCCTACAATGAGCAGTTCTTC.

The chain recombines TRBV10-3 with TRBJ2-2; TRBD1 aligns across 11 bases. The V gene end was trimmed by 0 bases and the J gene end by 9 bases; junction bases not matched to a gene: 9. The CDR3 contains 17 residues. In germline, CDR1 is ENHRY, CDR2 SYGVKD. CDR3 residues: CAISESAGQGVRWELFF. CDR3 DNA sequence: TGTGCCATCAGTGAGTCGGCGGGACAGGGGGTGCGATGGGAGCTGTTTTTT.

This chain joins TRBV19 and TRBJ2-7, with TRBD2 matching over 8 bases. CDR1 is LNHDA and CDR2 is SQIVND in the germline V gene (reference sequence). This CDR3 comprises 14 residues. The V segment lost 9 bases and the J segment 2 bases; nucleotides outside the gene matches: 9. CDR3 in amino acids: CASSPDSGAYEQYF. The CDR3 bases are TGTGCCAGCTCCCCGGATAGCGGGGCCTACGAGCAGTACTTC.

The chain employs TRBV6-5 and TRBJ1-1; 8 nucleotides align to TRBD1. Germline values: CDR1 MNHEY, CDR2 SVGAGI. CDR3 length equals 14 residues. Unmatched junction bases numbered 6, after V lost 1 base and J lost 8 bases. The CDR3 sequence is CASSYLEGQAEAFF. The CDR3 coding sequence is TGTGCCAGCAGTTACTTAGAGGGACAGGCCGAAGCTTTCTTT.

The V call is TRBV27, the J call TRBJ2-1; 9 nucleotides match TRBD2. Germline lookup yields CDR1 MNHEY and CDR2 SMNVEV (reference sequence). The CDR3 consists of 16 residues. V was clipped by 4 bases and J by 8 bases; unmatched bases: 12. The CDR3 loop reads CASSSLAGMLIDEQFF. CDR3 DNA sequence: TGTGCCAGCAGTTCTCTAGCGGGAATGCTGATCGATGAGCAGTTCTTC.

The V and J genes are TRBV5-1 and TRBJ2-5; TRBD1 might be the D (6 bases). Trimming removed 4 bases from V and 1 base from J, with 11 bases in between. CDR3 length: 14 residues. Looked up from germline, CDR1 is SGHRS and CDR2 is YFSETQ. The CDR3 spells CASSLQGFQETQYF. As DNA, the CDR3 is TGCGCCAGCAGCCTACAGGGATTCCAAGAGACCCAGTACTTC.

The chain carries TRBV30 and TRBJ2-3; D call uncertain. Germline V gene lookup returns CDR1 GTSNPN and CDR2 SVGIG (reference sequence). The ends were cut back, 0 bases at V and 4 bases at J, with 17 bases in the middle. The CDR3 loop spans 16 amino acids. CDR3 sequence reads: CAWSVPALRTADTQYF. The CDR3 nucleotides read TGTGCCTGGAGTGTACCAGCCCTCCGAACAGCAGATACGCAGTATTTT.

This clone was seen more than once but under ten times. The chain employs TRBV10-3 and TRBJ1-5; TRBD1 aligns across 9 bases. The CDR3 has 14 residues. Germline V gives CDR1 ENHRY, CDR2 SYGVKD. After removal of 4 bases from V and 2 bases from J, the junction contained 0 bases not matched to a gene. The CDR3 loop is CAISGTGGNQPQHF. The CDR3 nucleotides read TGTGCCATCAGTGGGACAGGGGGCAATCAGCCCCAGCATTTT.

The chain links TRBV5-1 to TRBJ2-1, with 8 bases that match TRBD2. J gave up 9 bases and V 0 bases, and 8 bases lay outside the gene matches. Looked up from germline, CDR1 is SGHRS and CDR2 is YFSETQ. The CDR3 spans 15 residues. The CDR3 spells CASSLVSGGLPEQFF. In DNA form, the CDR3 reads TGCGCCAGCAGCTTGGTAAGCGGGGGACTCCCTGAGCAGTTCTTC.

The chain employs TRBV5-4 and TRBJ2-1; 8 nucleotides agree with TRBD2. The trim removed 7 bases at V and 4 bases at J, leaving 7 bases unmatched. Germline V gene data show CDR1 as SGHNT and CDR2 as YYREEE (reference sequence). CDR3 length: 14 amino acids. The CDR3 DNA is TGTGCCAGCTCTATAACGGGGGGGTACAATGAGCAGTTCTTC. It is translated as CASSITGGYNEQFF. Filled out from reference TRBV5-4 and TRBJ2-1, the complete variable domain reads ETGVTQSPTHLIKTRGQQVTLRCSSQSGHNTVSWYQQALGQGPQFIFQYYREEENGRGNFPPRFSGLQFPNYSSELNVNALELDDSALYLCASSITGGYNEQFFGPGTRLTVL.

V gene TRBV6-5 combines with J gene TRBJ1-2; no reliable D call. From germline, CDR1 is MNHEY and CDR2 SVGAGI. Trimming took off 0 bases at V and 2 bases at J, with 7 bases between the two ends. This CDR3 is built from 14 residues. The CDR3 spells CASSYSGENYGYTF. As DNA, the CDR3 is TGTGCCAGCAGTTACTCCGGGGAGAACTATGGCTACACCTTC.

A single count supports this clone. CDR3: CASSVGQGGNEQFF. CDR3 in DNA: TGTGCCAGCAGCGTGGGACAGGGAGGCAATGAGCAGTTCTTC. The rearrangement links TRBV7-3 to TRBJ2-1, with 9 bases fitting TRBD1. The CDR3 length is 14 residues. With 5 bases clipped from V and 6 bases from J, the junction kept 5 bases outside the gene matches. The germline CDR1 and CDR2 sequences are SGHTA and FQGTGA.

The chain has TRBV5-1 and TRBJ2-7; 8 bases fit TRBD2. V lost 3 bases to trimming and J lost 5 bases; unmatched junction nucleotides: 10. Germline V lookup: CDR1 SGHRS, CDR2 YFSETQ. The CDR3 runs 15 residues. The CDR3 protein is CASSSIPGGRDEQYF. The CDR3 DNA reads TGCGCCAGCAGCTCGATTCCGGGGGGGAGAGACGAGCAGTACTTC.

The gene calls are TRBV30 and TRBJ2-5; D remains unclear. This CDR3 has 13 amino acids. Per the germline V gene, CDR1 is GTSNPN and CDR2 is SVGIG (reference sequence). The germline V and J ends were trimmed by 0 bases and 1 base, with 6 bases remaining between them. DNA for the CDR3: TGTGCCTGGAGTGTGCGGCTCCAAGAGACCCAGTACTTC. Its translation: CAWSVRLQETQYF. The full variable domain, its missing parts supplied by reference TRBV30 and TRBJ2-5, is SQTIHQWPATLVQPVGSPLSLECTVEGTSNPNLYWYRQAAGRGLQLLFYSVGIGQISSEVPQNLSASRPQDRQFILSSKKLLLSDSGFYLCAWSVRLQETQYFGPGTRLLVL.

The chain recombines TRBV7-9 with TRBJ2-3; tentatively, D is TRBD2 (5 bases). The CDR3 sequence is 15 residues long. Trimming left V 4 bases short and J 0 bases short, with 11 bases between. Germline V gene lookup returns CDR1 SEHNR and CDR2 FQNEAQ (reference sequence). CDR3 nucleotide sequence: TGTGCCAGCAGCTACCGGGATTCTAGCACAGATACGCAGTATTTT. It translates to CASSYRDSSTDTQYF.

This clone showed up just once. V and J are TRBV5-1 and TRBJ2-5; 10 bases align to TRBD2. Trimming at V came to 0 bases and at J to 3 bases, leaving 2 bases not matched to a gene. Per germline, CDR1 SGHRS and CDR2 YFSETQ. The CDR3 loop spans 15 amino acids. CDR3 nucleotides: TGCGCCAGCAGCTTGGTCGGGACTAGCGAAGAGACCCAGTACTTC. Encoded protein: CASSLVGTSEETQYF.

The chain links TRBV5-1 to TRBJ2-5, with 15 bases matching TRBD2. Germline V gene sequence: CDR1 SGHRS, CDR2 YFSETQ. The ends lost 0 bases at V and 3 bases at J; junction bases unmatched: 6. CDR3 length: 18 amino acids. The CDR3 nucleotides read TGCGCCAGCAGCTTGGTAAGGACTAGCGGGGGGGGGAAAGAGACCCAGTACTTC. As protein: CASSLVRTSGGGKETQYF. The whole variable domain, filled in from reference TRBV5-1 and TRBJ2-5, reads KAGVTQTPRYLIKTRGQQVTLSCSPISGHRSVSWYQQTPGQGLQFLFEYFSETQRNKGNFPGRFSGRQFSNSRSEMNVSTLELGDSALYLCASSLVRTSGGGKETQYFGPGTRLLVL.

The chain is built from TRBV5-1 and TRBJ1-5; D is uncertain. This CDR3 has 14 amino acids. V shed 5 bases and J shed 2 bases, with 11 bases lying between them. Per the germline V gene, CDR1 is SGHRS and CDR2 is YFSETQ. The chain's CDR3 is CASRLDPGNQPQHF. CDR3 in DNA: TGCGCCAGCAGACTAGACCCCGGCAATCAGCCCCAGCATTTT.

The V gene is TRBV30, the J gene TRBJ2-5; weak D call: TRBD2 (6 bases). From germline, CDR1 is GTSNPN and CDR2 SVGIG (reference sequence). The CDR3 covers 11 residues. V was pared by 8 bases and J by 3 bases, with 10 bases between. The CDR3 loop is CARGAEETQYF. The CDR3 DNA reads as TGTGCCCGCGGGGCGGAAGAGACCCAGTACTTC.

This clone was counted only a few times. V and J are TRBV6-1 and TRBJ2-4; 7 nucleotides line up with TRBD1. The CDR3 runs to 15 residues. From germline, CDR1 is MNHNS and CDR2 SASEGT. The V segment lost 2 bases and the J segment 1 base; nucleotides outside the gene matches: 2. CDR3 region: CASSENRGAKNIQYF. The DNA for the CDR3 is TGTGCCAGCAGTGAAAACAGGGGCGCCAAAAACATTCAGTACTTC.

This clone was seen a few times. This chain links TRBV19 with TRBJ1-2; the match to TRBD1 covers 12 bases. The CDR3 consists of 14 residues. Trimming removed 5 bases from V and 6 bases from J; junction bases left unmatched: 4. Per germline, CDR1 LNHDA and CDR2 SQIVND (reference sequence). The CDR3 sequence: CASSARDRGHGYTF. The CDR3 region has the DNA TGTGCCAGTAGTGCCCGGGACAGGGGGCATGGCTACACCTTC.